A selection of T cell receptor beta chains follows, all from one sample in a study of shared clonotypes between healthy human individuals. Here immunoSEQ multiplex PCR was the method, and the copy in TCRdb shows in-frame clones only, minus some. The data contain more than 2 million clones, roughly 95% of them singletons. Sequenced: naive CD8+ T cells from PBMCs. These receptor sequences come from a man aged 18 to 29 in good health. Some clones in this sample may be carry-over from other donors' samples. Each CDR3 is given with its conserved first and last residue. The D gene is left open where the match is weak.

TRBD2,TRBV9,CASSVPPGGGSYNEQFF
NA,TRBV9,CASSSRSTRVPHEQYF
TRBD1,TRBV27,CASSSGTGWYEQYF
NA,TRBV27,CASSPSWDEQFF
NA,TRBV12-5,CASGLVGGRFGYGYTF
TRBD1,TRBV19,CASSSIGTVWPSGANVLTF
TRBD2,TRBV9,CASSPPGGSAHNEQFF
NA,TRBV29-1,CSVVGGENYGYTF
TRBD1,TRBV7-9,CASRPQGSDEAFF
TRBD2,TRBV7-6,CASSSLAGGPRDEQFF
NA,TRBV10-3,CAISDPVLRGAETQYF
NA,TRBV27,CASSSALYEQYF
TRBD2,TRBV9,CASSLPTSGSTDTQYF
TRBD2,TRBV14,CASSQWREESDTQYF
NA,TRBV7-6,CASSEVEGNEQFF
NA,TRBV5-1,CASSLQAFLYNEQFF
NA,TRBV28,CASSFLKFPSGANVLTF
NA,TRBV5-1,CASSLVTARDPSYNEQFF
TRBD1,TRBV27,CASTARGQGSEAFF
NA,TRBV28,CASRPPRADFSGNTIYF
TRBD1,TRBV9,CASSAWTGGSTDTQYF
NA,TRBV19,CATRQGGNEQFF
TRBD2,TRBV28,CASSLGGRTDTQYF
TRBD2,TRBV7-9,CASSFSGASTDTQYF
TRBD2,TRBV4-2,CASSPILSGFQETQYF
NA,TRBV6-1,CASSATTGALNYGYTF
NA,TRBV11-3,CASSLRQPINTGELFF
TRBD1,TRBV10-3,CAIRDRGNVYGYTF
TRBD2,TRBV5-4,CASRVKMGREASDTQYF
NA,TRBV28,CASSLKTSNEQYF
NA,TRBV14,CASSQDINYYEQYF
TRBD2,TRBV19,CASSPSAGGSDTQYF
TRBD1,TRBV28,CASSLRQGYTEAFF
TRBD2,TRBV11-2,CASSRGLAGIQETQYF
TRBD2,TRBV30,CAWSVRASGYTDTQYF
NA,TRBV9,CASSVGGRGRTDTQYF
NA,TRBV11-2,CASSSRKGGMTDTQYF
NA,TRBV5-4,CATGPRSSYNEQFF
NA,TRBV28,CASTLTAPNYGYTF
NA,TRBV7-9,CASSLASYQPQHF
NA,TRBV7-3,CASSLRVGDEQYF
TRBD2,TRBV7-7,CASSFGGSSNEQFF
TRBD2,TRBV27,CASSGLAGGNYEQYF